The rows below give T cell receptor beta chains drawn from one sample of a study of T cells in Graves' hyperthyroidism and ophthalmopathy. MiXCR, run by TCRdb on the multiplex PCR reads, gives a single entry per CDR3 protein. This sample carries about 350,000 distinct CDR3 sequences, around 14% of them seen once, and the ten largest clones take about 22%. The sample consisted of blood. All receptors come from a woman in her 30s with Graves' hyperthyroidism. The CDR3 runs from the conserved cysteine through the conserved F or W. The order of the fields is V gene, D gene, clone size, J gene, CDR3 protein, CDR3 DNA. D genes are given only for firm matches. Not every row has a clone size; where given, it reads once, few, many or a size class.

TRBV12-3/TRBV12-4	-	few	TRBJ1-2	CASSVSVSGYTF	TGTGCCAGCAGTGTATCGGTATCTGGCTACACCTTC
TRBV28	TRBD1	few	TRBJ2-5	CASSGDRETQYF	TGTGCCAGCAGTGGGGACAGAGAGACCCAGTACTTC
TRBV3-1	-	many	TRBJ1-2	CASSQAGAVSGYTF	TGTGCCAGCAGCCAAGCGGGGGCTGTTTCGGGCTACACCTTC
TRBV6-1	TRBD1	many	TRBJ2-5	CASSDPGQGGRAQYF	TGTGCCAGCAGTGATCCGGGACAGGGCGGTAGGGCCCAGTACTTC
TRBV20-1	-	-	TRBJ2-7	CSARDLEAVNEQYF	TGCAGTGCTAGAGATTTGGAGGCGGTGAACGAGCAGTACTTC
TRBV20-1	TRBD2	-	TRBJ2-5	CSARDGLAGVQGQETQYF	TGCAGTGCTAGAGATGGACTAGCGGGAGTTCAAGGTCAAGAGACCCAGTACTTC
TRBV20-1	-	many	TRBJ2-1	CSARDRVGDEQFF	TGCAGTGCTAGAGATCGGGTAGGGGATGAGCAGTTCTTC
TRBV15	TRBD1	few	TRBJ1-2	CATSDREGYGYTF	TGTGCCACCTCGGACAGGGAAGGATATGGCTACACCTTC
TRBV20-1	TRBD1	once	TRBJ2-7	CSASLDRFYEQYF	TGCAGTGCTAGTTTGGACAGGTTCTACGAGCAGTACTTC
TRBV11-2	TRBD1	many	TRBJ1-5	CASSWGQGRNQPQHF	TGTGCCAGCAGCTGGGGACAGGGGAGGAATCAGCCCCAGCATTTT
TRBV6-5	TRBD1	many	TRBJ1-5	CASSSSLGTGGQPQHF	TGTGCCAGCAGTTCCTCTTTAGGGACAGGGGGTCAGCCCCAGCATTTT
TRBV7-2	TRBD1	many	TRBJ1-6	CASGTVNNSPLHF	TGTGCCAGCGGGACAGTCAATAATTCACCCCTCCACTTT
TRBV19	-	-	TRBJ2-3	CASRNRDLGTDTQYF	TGTGCCAGTAGAAACAGGGACTTGGGCACAGATACGCAGTATTTT
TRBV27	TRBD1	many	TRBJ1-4	CASSYRGGDEKLFF	TGTGCCAGCAGTTACAGGGGTGGGGATGAAAAACTGTTTTTT
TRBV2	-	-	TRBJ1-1	CASSDTWHPTRLEAFF	TGTGCCAGCAGTGACACCTGGCACCCAACCCGATTAGAAGCTTTCTTT